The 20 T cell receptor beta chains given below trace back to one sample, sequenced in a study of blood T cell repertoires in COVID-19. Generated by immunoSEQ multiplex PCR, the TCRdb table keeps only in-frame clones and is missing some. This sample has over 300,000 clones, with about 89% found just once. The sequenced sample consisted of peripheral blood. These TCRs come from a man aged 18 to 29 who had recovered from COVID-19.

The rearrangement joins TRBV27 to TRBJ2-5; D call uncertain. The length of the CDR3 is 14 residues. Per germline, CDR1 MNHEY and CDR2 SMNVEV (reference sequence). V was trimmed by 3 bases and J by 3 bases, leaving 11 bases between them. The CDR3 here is CASSFVEEKETQYF. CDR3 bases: TGTGCCAGCAGTTTTGTTGAGGAAAAAGAGACCCAGTACTTC.

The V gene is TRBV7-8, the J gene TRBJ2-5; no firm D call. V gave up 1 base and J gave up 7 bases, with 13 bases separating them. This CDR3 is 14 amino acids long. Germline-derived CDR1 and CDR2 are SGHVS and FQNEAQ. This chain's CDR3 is CASSLETTRGTQYF. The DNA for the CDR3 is TGTGCCAGCAGCTTAGAAACCACACGAGGGACCCAGTACTTC.

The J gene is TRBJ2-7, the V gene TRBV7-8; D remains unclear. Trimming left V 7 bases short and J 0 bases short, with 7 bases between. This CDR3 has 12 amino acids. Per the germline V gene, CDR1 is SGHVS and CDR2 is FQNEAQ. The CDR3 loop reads CASKDSSYEQYF. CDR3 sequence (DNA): TGTGCCAGCAAAGACTCCTCCTACGAGCAGTACTTC.

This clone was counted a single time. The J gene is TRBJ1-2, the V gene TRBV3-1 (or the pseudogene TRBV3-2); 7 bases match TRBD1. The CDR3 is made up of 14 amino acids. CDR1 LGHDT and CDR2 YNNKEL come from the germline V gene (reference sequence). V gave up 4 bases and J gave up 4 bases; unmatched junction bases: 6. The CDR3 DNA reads TGTGCCAGCAGCCCTGGGACAGCCACCTATGGCTACACCTTC. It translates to CASSPGTATYGYTF.

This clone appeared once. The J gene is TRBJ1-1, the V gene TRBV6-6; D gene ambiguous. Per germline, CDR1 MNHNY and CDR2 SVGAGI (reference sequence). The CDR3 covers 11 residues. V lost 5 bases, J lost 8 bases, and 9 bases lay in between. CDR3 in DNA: TGTGCCAGCAGTACCTTGACAGAAGCTTTCTTT. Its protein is CASSTLTEAFF.

The CDR3 here is CASSLGAGRTEAFF. For the CDR3, the DNA is TGTGCCAGCAGCTTGGGGGCAGGGAGGACTGAAGCTTTCTTT. The chain joins TRBV5-5 to TRBJ1-1, with TRBD1 as a possible D gene (5 bases). This CDR3 contains 14 residues. Germline CDR1 reads SGHKS; CDR2 reads YYEKEE (reference sequence). Trimming stripped 0 bases from V and 5 bases from J, with 11 bases between.

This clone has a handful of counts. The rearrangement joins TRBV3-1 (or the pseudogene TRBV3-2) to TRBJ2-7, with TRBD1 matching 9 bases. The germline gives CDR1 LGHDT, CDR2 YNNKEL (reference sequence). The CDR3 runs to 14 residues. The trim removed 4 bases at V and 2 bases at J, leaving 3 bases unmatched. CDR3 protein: CASSPGQGPYEQYF. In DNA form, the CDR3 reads TGTGCCAGCAGCCCGGGACAGGGTCCCTACGAGCAGTACTTC.

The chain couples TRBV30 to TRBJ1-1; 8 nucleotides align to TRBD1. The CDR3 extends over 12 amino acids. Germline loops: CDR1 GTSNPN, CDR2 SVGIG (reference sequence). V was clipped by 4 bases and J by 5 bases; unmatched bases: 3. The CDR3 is CAWTGGRTEAFF. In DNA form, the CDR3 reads TGTGCCTGGACAGGGGGCAGGACTGAAGCTTTCTTT.

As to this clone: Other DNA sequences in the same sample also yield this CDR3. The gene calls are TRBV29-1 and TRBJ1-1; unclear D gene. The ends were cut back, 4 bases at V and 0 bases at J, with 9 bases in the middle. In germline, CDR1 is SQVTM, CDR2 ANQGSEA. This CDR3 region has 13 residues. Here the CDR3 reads CSVGAGLNTEAFF. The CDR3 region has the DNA TGCAGCGTTGGGGCCGGCCTGAACACTGAAGCTTTCTTT.

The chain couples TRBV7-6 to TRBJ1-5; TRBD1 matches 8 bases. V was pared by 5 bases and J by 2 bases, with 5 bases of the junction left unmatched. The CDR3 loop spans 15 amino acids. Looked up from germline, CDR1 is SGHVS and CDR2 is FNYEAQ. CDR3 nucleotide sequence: TGTGCCAGCAGCGCCCAGACAGGGGGCAATCAGCCCCAGCATTTT. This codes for CASSAQTGGNQPQHF.

The CDR3 is CASSLGGLQETQYF. CDR3 nucleotide sequence: TGTGCCAGCAGCTTGGGGGGGCTCCAAGAGACCCAGTACTTC. The chain carries TRBV11-2 and TRBJ2-5; D possibly corresponds to TRBD2 (7 bases). The CDR3 sequence is 14 residues long. Germline values: CDR1 SGHAT, CDR2 FQNNGV. Trimming stripped 3 bases from V and 1 base from J, with 9 bases between. Full variable domain (missing parts from reference TRBV11-2 and TRBJ2-5): EAGVAQSPRYKIIEKRQSVAFWCNPISGHATLYWYQQILGQGPKLLIQFQNNGVVDDSQLPKDRFSAERLKGVDSTLKIQPAKLEDSAVYLCASSLGGLQETQYFGPGTRLLVL.

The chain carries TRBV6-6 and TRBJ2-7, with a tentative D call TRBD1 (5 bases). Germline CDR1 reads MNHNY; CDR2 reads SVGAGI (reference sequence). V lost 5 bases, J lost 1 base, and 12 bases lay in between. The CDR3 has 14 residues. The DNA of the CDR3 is TGTGCCAGCAGTCGATCGACAGTTTCCTACGAGCAGTACTTC. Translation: CASSRSTVSYEQYF.

DNA of the CDR3: TGTGCCAGCAGTTTGTTCAAGGATGGCGGGGCTAATGGCTACACCTTC. Residues: CASSLFKDGGANGYTF. This chain joins TRBV27 and TRBJ1-2, with a possible D match to TRBD1 (5 bases). The CDR3 totals 16 residues. Trimming removed 3 bases from V and 6 bases from J, with 20 bases in between. Germline V lookup: CDR1 MNHEY, CDR2 SMNVEV (reference sequence).

CDR3 region: CASTQGGETQYF. Written as DNA, the CDR3 is TGTGCCAGCACACAGGGTGGAGAGACCCAGTACTTC. V usage is TRBV3-1 (or the pseudogene TRBV3-2) and J usage is TRBJ2-5, with D perhaps TRBD1 (6 bases). V lost 7 bases, J lost 4 bases, and 10 bases lay in between. This CDR3 comprises 12 residues. CDR1 is LGHDT and CDR2 is YNNKEL in the germline V gene (reference sequence).

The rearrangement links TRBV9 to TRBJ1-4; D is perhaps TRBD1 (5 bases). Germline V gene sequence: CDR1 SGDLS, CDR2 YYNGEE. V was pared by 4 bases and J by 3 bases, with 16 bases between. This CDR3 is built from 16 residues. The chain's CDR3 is CASSPGGGAANEKLFF. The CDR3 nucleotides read TGTGCCAGCAGCCCTGGCGGGGGTGCGGCTAATGAAAAACTGTTTTTT. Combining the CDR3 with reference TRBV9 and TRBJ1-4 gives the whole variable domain DSGVTQTPKHLITATGQRVTLRCSPRSGDLSVYWYQQSLDQGLQFLIQYYNGEERAKGNILERFSAQQFPDLHSELNLSSLELGDSALYFCASSPGGGAANEKLFFGSGTQLSVL.

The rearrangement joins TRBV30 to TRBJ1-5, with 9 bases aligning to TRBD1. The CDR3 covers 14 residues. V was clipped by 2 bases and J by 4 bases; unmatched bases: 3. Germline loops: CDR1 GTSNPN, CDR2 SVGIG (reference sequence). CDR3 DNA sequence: TGTGCCTGGAGTCGGGACAGGGCTAATCAGCCCCAGCATTTT. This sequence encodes CAWSRDRANQPQHF.

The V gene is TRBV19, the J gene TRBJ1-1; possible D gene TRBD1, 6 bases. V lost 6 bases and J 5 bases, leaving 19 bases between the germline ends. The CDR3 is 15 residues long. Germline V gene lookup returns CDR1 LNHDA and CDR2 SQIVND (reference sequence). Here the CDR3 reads CASRPTGVGNTEAFF. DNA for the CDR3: TGTGCCAGTAGGCCGACAGGAGTCGGAAATACTGAAGCTTTCTTT. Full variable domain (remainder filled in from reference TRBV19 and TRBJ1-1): DGGITQSPKYLFRKEGQNVTLSCEQNLNHDAMYWYRQDPGQGLRLIYYSQIVNDFQKGDIAEGYSVSREKKESFPLTVTSAQKNPTAFYLCASRPTGVGNTEAFFGQGTRLTVV.

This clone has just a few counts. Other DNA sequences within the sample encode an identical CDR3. Here the CDR3 reads CASSQVTGAYEQYF. DNA of the CDR3: TGTGCCAGCAGCCAAGTGACAGGAGCTTACGAGCAGTACTTC. The chain joins TRBV3-1 (or the pseudogene TRBV3-2) to TRBJ2-7; tentatively, D is TRBD1 (6 bases). This CDR3 has 14 amino acids. Per germline, CDR1 LGHDT and CDR2 YNNKEL (reference sequence). Trimming cost V 1 base and J 4 bases, with 11 bases left between them.

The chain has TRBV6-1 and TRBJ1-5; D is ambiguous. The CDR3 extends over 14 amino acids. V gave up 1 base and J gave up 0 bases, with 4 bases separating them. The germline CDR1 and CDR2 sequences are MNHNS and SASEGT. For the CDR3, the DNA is TGTGCCAGCAGTGAAGTCAATAGCAATCAGCCCCAGCATTTT. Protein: CASSEVNSNQPQHF.

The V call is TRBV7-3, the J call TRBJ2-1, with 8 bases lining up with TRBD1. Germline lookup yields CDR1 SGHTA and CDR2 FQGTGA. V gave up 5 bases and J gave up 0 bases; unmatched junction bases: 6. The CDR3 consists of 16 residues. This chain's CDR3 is CASSPPGQASYNEQFF. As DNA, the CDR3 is TGTGCCAGCAGCCCCCCGGGACAGGCCTCCTACAATGAGCAGTTCTTC.